The clone carrying this T cell receptor beta chain was counted a few times. Its target is unknown. Germline CDR1 and CDR2: LGHNT and FRNRAP. The CDR3 has 13 amino acids. V gave up 8 bases and J gave up 11 bases, with 19 bases separating them. The data were obtained in a study of regulatory T cells in long-lasting Graves disease. Study results and caveats: Limited samples may have lowered accuracy.

Arm-PCR of CDR3 regions and iRepertoire HTBI primers were the basis on which TCR beta libraries were built. TCRdb re-called the multiplex PCR reads through MiXCR, storing one row per CDR3 protein. The sample has roughly 450,000 distinct CDR3 sequences; approximately 22% are singletons. Time point denoted: persistent/refractory GD, antithyroid drugs over 5 years with positive TRAb. The TCR library was made from RNA that had been extracted from PBMCs in TRIzol. American Thyroid Association guidelines defined how Graves' disease was diagnosed. Patients were from an endocrinology department in Xi'an, China.

Sequenced material: peripheral blood mononuclear cells (PBMCs), taken when the disease was refractory, from a patient treated with antithyroid drugs. J is TRBJ2-1 and V is TRBV12-5, with unresolved D. The TCR originated in a female donor with Graves disease. CDR3 in DNA: TGTGCTAGTTCCCCCCCAGGTTGGGGTAAGCAGTTCTTC. It yields the protein CASSPPGWGKQFF.